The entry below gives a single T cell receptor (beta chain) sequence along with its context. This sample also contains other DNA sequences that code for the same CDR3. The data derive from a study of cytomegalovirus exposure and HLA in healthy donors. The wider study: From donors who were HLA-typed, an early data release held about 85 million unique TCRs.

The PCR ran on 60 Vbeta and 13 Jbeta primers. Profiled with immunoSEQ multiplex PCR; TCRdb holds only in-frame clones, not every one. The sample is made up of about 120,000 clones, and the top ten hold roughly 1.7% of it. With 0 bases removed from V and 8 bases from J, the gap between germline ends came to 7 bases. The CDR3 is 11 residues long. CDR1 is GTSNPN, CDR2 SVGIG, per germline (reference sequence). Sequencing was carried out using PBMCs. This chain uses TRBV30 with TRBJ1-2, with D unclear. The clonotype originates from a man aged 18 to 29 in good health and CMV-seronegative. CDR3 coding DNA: TGTGCCTGGAGTGTCAACGGGGGCTACACCTTC. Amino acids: CAWSVNGGYTF.